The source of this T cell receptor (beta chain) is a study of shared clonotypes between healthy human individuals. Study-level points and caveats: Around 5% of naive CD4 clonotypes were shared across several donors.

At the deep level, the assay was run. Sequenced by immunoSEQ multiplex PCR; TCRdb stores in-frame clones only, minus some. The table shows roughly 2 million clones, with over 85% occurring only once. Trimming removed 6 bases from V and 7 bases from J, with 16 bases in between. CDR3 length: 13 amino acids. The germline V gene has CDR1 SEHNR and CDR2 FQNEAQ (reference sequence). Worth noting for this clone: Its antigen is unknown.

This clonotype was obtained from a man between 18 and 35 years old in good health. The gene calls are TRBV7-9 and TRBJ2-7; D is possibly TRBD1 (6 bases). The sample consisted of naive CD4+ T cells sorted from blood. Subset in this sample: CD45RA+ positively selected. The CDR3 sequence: CASRPQGLGEQYF. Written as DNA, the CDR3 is TGTGCCAGCAGGCCACAGGGCCTGGGGGAGCAGTACTTC.